Listed here are 10 T cell receptor beta chains from one sample, sequenced in a study of CD8 T cells in ankylosing spondylitis. From the 5' RACE reads, TCRdb called clonotypes with MiXCR, one entry per CDR3 protein. Here the sample spans approximately 300,000 distinct CDR3 sequences, over 15% being singletons. The specimen sequenced was blood, either unsorted or a sorted T cell fraction (not recorded which). These receptors originate from a male donor with ankylosing spondylitis or in good health (not recorded which).

The J gene is TRBJ2-3, the V gene TRBV7-6; D unresolved. Germline V gives CDR1 SGHVS, CDR2 FNYEAQ. The CDR3 has 14 residues. V was clipped by 2 bases and J by 5 bases, with 11 bases between them. CDR3 region: CASSLQTHQDTQYF. In DNA form, the CDR3 reads TGTGCCAGCAGCTTACAGACTCACCAAGATACGCAGTATTTT.

This clonotype was recorded a few times. This chain uses TRBV29-1 with TRBJ1-1; D unresolved. CDR3 length: 15 residues. CDR1 and CDR2 from the germline V gene are SQVTM and ANQGSEA. V was trimmed by 1 base and J by 4 bases, leaving 16 bases between them. The CDR3 loop is CSVEAIGPNPTEAFF. The CDR3 DNA is TGCAGCGTTGAAGCTATCGGGCCCAACCCCACTGAAGCTTTCTTT. The whole variable domain, remainder taken from reference TRBV29-1 and TRBJ1-1, is SAVISQKPSRDICQRGTSLTIQCQVDSQVTMMFWYRQQPGQSLTLIATANQGSEATYESGFVIDKFPISRPNLTFSTLTVSNMSPEDSSIYLCSVEAIGPNPTEAFFGQGTRLTVV.

This clonotype has only one observation. The chain links TRBV6-1 to TRBJ2-3; 7 bases are shared with TRBD1. J gave up 4 bases and V 5 bases, and 9 bases lay outside the gene matches. CDR3 length: 15 residues. Germline V CDR1 and CDR2: MNHNS, SASEGT. CDR3 nucleotides: TGTGCCAGCAGTCCACTCCGACAGGGCGCAGATACGCAGTATTTT. Translating it yields CASSPLRQGADTQYF.

The rearrangement uses TRBV6-1 and TRBJ1-5; the match to TRBD1 covers 9 bases. Germline CDR1 reads MNHNS; CDR2 reads SASEGT. V was clipped by 8 bases and J by 7 bases; unmatched bases: 3. CDR3 length equals 12 residues. The CDR3 DNA follows: TGTGCCAGCTGGGACAGGGCCCAGCCCCAGCATTTT. It is translated as CASWDRAQPQHF.

This sequence joins TRBV3-1 and TRBJ2-3, with D perhaps TRBD2 (6 bases). The germline V gene encodes CDR1 LGHDT and CDR2 YNNKEL (reference sequence). CDR3 size: 17 residues. Trimming removed 7 bases at V and 1 base at J, with 21 bases between. DNA of the CDR3: TGTGCCAGCACCCTTCGGAATTCACTAGCAGGCACAGATACGCAGTATTTT. It translates to CASTLRNSLAGTDTQYF.

The V gene is TRBV20-1, the J gene TRBJ2-5; TRBD1 might be the D (6 bases). Per germline, CDR1 DFQATT and CDR2 SNEGSKA (reference sequence). The CDR3 sequence is 14 residues long. V was shortened by 5 bases and J by 2 bases, with 15 bases between the two germline ends. The CDR3 spells CSAPRDILQETQYF. CDR3 sequence (DNA): TGCAGTGCTCCCCGGGACATCCTTCAAGAGACCCAGTACTTC.

The chain recombines TRBV5-5 with TRBJ1-6; no reliable D call. The CDR3 contains 9 residues. V dropped 9 bases and J dropped 14 bases, with 9 bases sitting between them. Germline lookup yields CDR1 SGHKS and CDR2 YYEKEE (reference sequence). CDR3 bases: TGTGCCAACAATGACGCCCTCCACTTT. It translates to CANNDALHF.

This clonotype occurred a few times. This chain joins TRBV3-1 and TRBJ2-7; D gene unclear. Germline loops: CDR1 LGHDT, CDR2 YNNKEL (reference sequence). This CDR3 has 12 residues. V was cut by 1 base and J by 5 bases, with 6 bases left in between. The chain's CDR3 is CASSQGWHEQYV. The CDR3 DNA is TGTGCCAGCAGCCAAGGATGGCACGAGCAGTACGTC.

The chain couples TRBV12-3 or TRBV12-4 to TRBJ2-1; TRBD2 matches at 8 bases. The CDR3 has 14 amino acids. The V segment lost 8 bases and the J segment 10 bases; nucleotides outside the gene matches: 13. Here the CDR3 reads CASRDSGTRREQFF. The CDR3 nucleotides are TGTGCCAGCCGGGATAGCGGGACCCGACGGGAGCAGTTCTTC.

This chain connects TRBV3-1 to TRBJ2-5; a weak D match, TRBD2 (6 bases). Germline assignment: CDR1 LGHDT and CDR2 YNNKEL (reference sequence). The CDR3 contains 15 residues. The V gene lost 4 bases and the J gene lost 0 bases, with 12 bases spanning the gap. The CDR3 loop is CASSPRRGDQETQYF. The DNA for the CDR3 is TGTGCCAGCAGCCCCCGGAGGGGAGACCAAGAGACCCAGTACTTC.